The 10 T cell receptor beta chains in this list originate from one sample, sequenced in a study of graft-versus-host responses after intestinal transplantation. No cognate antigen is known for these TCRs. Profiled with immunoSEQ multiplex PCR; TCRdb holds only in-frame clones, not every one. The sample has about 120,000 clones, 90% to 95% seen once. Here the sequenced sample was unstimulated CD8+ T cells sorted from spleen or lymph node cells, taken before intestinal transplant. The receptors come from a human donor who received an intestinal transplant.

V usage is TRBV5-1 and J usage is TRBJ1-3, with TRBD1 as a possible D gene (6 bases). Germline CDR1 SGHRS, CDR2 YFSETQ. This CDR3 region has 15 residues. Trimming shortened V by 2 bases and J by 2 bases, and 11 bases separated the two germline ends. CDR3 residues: CASSLPGGPGNTIYF. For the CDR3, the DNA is TGCGCCAGCAGCTTACCCGGGGGGCCTGGAAACACCATATATTTT.

The CDR3 sequence: CASSPKDRGLTAEAFF. CDR3 in DNA: TGTGCCAGCAGCCCAAAGGACAGGGGACTCACGGCTGAAGCTTTCTTT. The chain employs TRBV13 and TRBJ1-1; 9 bases align to TRBD1. The germline gives CDR1 PRHDT, CDR2 FYEKMQ (reference sequence). CDR3 length: 16 residues. The J segment lost 6 bases and the V segment lost 5 bases, leaving 13 bases of the junction unmatched.

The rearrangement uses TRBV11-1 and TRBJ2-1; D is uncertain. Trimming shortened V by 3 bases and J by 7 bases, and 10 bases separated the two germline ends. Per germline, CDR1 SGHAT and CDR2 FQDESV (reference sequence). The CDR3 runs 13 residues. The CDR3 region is CASSFNAGNEQFF. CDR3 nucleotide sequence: TGTGCCAGCAGCTTCAATGCTGGGAATGAGCAGTTCTTC.

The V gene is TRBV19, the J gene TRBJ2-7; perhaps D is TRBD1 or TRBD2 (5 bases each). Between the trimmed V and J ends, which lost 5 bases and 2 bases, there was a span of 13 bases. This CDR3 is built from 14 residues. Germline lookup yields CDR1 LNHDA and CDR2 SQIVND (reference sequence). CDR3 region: CASSADSGPYEQYF. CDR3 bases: TGTGCCAGTAGTGCCGACAGCGGACCCTACGAGCAGTACTTC. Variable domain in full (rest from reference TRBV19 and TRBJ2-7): DGGITQSPKYLFRKEGQNVTLSCEQNLNHDAMYWYRQDPGQGLRLIYYSQIVNDFQKGDIAEGYSVSREKKESFPLTVTSAQKNPTAFYLCASSADSGPYEQYFGPGTRLTVT.

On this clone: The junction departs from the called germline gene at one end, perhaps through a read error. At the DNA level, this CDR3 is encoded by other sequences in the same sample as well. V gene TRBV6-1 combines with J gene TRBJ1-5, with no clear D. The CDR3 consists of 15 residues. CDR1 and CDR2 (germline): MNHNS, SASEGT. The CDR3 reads CASSEIQPGEQPQHF. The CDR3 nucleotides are TGCGCCAGCAGTGAAATCCAACCGGGCGAGCAGCCCCAGCATTTT.

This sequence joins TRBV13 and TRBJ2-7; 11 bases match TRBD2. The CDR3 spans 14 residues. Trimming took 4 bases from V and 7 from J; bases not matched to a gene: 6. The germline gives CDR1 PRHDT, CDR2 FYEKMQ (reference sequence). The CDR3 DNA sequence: TGTGCCAGCAGCTCCCCGACTAGCGGGGAGGAGCAGTACTTC. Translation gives CASSSPTSGEEQYF.

Here the CDR3 reads CASRPTGLAYNEQFF. CDR3 nucleotide sequence: TGTGCCAGCAGGCCGACAGGGTTGGCCTACAATGAGCAGTTCTTC. V is TRBV27 and J is TRBJ2-1; TRBD1 aligns across 7 bases. CDR1 is MNHEY and CDR2 is SMNVEV in the germline V gene (reference sequence). V lost 6 bases, J lost 2 bases, and 7 bases stayed unmatched. The CDR3 covers 15 residues.

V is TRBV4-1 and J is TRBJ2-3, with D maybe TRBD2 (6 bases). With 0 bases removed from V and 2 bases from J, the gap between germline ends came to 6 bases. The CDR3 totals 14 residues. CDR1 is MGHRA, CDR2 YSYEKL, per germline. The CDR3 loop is CASSQEGLTDTQYF. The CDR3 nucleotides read TGCGCCAGCAGCCAAGAGGGACTCACAGATACGCAGTATTTT.

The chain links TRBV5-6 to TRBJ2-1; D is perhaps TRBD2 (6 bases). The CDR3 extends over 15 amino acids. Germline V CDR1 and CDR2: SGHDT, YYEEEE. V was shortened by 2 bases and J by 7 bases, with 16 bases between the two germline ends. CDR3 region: CASSFRTAAGNEQFF. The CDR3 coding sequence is TGTGCCAGCAGCTTCCGGACTGCCGCGGGAAATGAGCAGTTCTTC.

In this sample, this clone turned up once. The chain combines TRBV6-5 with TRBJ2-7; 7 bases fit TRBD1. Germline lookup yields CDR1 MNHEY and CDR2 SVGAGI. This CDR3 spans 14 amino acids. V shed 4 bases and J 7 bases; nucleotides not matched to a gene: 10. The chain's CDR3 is CASSSGTAVGEQYF. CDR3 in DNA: TGTGCCAGCAGTTCAGGGACAGCCGTCGGGGAGCAGTACTTC.